These T cell receptor beta chains were read from a single sample in a study of long-term antiretroviral therapy in people with HIV. Method: immunoSEQ multiplex PCR; TCRdb's copy keeps in-frame clones and lacks some. Of around 15,000 clones detected, roughly 90% appear once; the ten largest clones hold 12%. Sequenced material: unsorted PBMCs, taken 0.7 years before starting antiretroviral therapy. Receptors were obtained from a man aged 45-65 years with HIV. CDR3s include the opening cysteine and the closing phenylalanine or tryptophan. The order of the fields is clone size, V gene, CDR3 protein. Size is omitted from some rows. Given values are once, few, many or a class for expanded clones.

clone_size: .
v_call: TRBV5-1
cdr3_aa: CASSVQGSEDTQYF

clone_size: .
v_call: TRBV7-9
cdr3_aa: CATSRRGGQVVGETQYF

clone_size: .
v_call: TRBV27
cdr3_aa: CASRGAGGPNYEQYF

clone_size: .
v_call: TRBV27
cdr3_aa: CASAMAGAIQPQHF

clone_size: few
v_call: TRBV4-1
cdr3_aa: CASSQQGAGGNRDEQYF

clone_size: .
v_call: TRBV4-1
cdr3_aa: CASSRSTENSYNEQFF

clone_size: few
v_call: TRBV2
cdr3_aa: CASSERGSEQYF

clone_size: .
v_call: TRBV10-1
cdr3_aa: CASSSGSGVGETQYF

clone_size: .
v_call: TRBV5-4
cdr3_aa: CASSSDSGSGTDTQYF

clone_size: .
v_call: TRBV7-2
cdr3_aa: CASSLFRGGDTEAFF

clone_size: once
v_call: TRBV30
cdr3_aa: CAWNGANVLTF

clone_size: .
v_call: TRBV5-1
cdr3_aa: CASSLTSGGTWLFF

clone_size: .
v_call: TRBV10-3
cdr3_aa: CAISERIAATNEKLFF

clone_size: .
v_call: TRBV7-8
cdr3_aa: CASSLDGAGEGDTQYF

clone_size: once
v_call: TRBV2
cdr3_aa: CASSPFPGLAGGGVETQYF

clone_size: .
v_call: TRBV15
cdr3_aa: CATGRTVNEKLFF

clone_size: few
v_call: TRBV28
cdr3_aa: CASTNSGRGYTF

clone_size: .
v_call: TRBV4-1
cdr3_aa: CASSQDRPGGWGQPQHF

clone_size: .
v_call: TRBV6-5
cdr3_aa: CASTGAGATEAFF

clone_size: .
v_call: TRBV7-3
cdr3_aa: CASSLYALGDTGELFF

clone_size: .
v_call: TRBV7-2
cdr3_aa: CASSLAVGEQYF

clone_size: .
v_call: TRBV5-1
cdr3_aa: CASSSRGQDTGELFF

clone_size: medium-sized
v_call: TRBV5-5
cdr3_aa: CASSLLTGVRETQYF

clone_size: .
v_call: TRBV10-3
cdr3_aa: CAISELSEAFF

clone_size: .
v_call: TRBV7-9
cdr3_aa: CASRNDGANTEAFF

clone_size: .
v_call: TRBV19
cdr3_aa: CASNRVGEQFF

clone_size: .
v_call: TRBV19
cdr3_aa: CASSISLSSSRDRGPQYF

clone_size: .
v_call: TRBV4-1
cdr3_aa: CASSVSSGTGVGRRTGELFF

clone_size: .
v_call: TRBV11-2
cdr3_aa: CASSNSGGETQYF

clone_size: .
v_call: TRBV30
cdr3_aa: CAWSVRGYGYTF

clone_size: .
v_call: TRBV18
cdr3_aa: CASSPPSRGGGTEAFF

clone_size: large
v_call: TRBV2
cdr3_aa: CAIGQGGTEAFF

clone_size: .
v_call: TRBV20-1
cdr3_aa: CSAREGSEQYF

clone_size: .
v_call: TRBV2
cdr3_aa: CASSRADMNTEAFF

clone_size: .
v_call: TRBV4-3
cdr3_aa: CASSHYRGNEQYF

clone_size: .
v_call: TRBV19
cdr3_aa: CASRALGGGVNEQFF

clone_size: .
v_call: TRBV29-1
cdr3_aa: CSVGTSGRWLGDTDTQYF

clone_size: .
v_call: TRBV29-1
cdr3_aa: CSVEGLLGGEQYF

clone_size: .
v_call: TRBV7-9
cdr3_aa: CASSLSRGTSEAFF

clone_size: .
v_call: TRBV19
cdr3_aa: CASSMARGEKLFF

clone_size: .
v_call: TRBV5-1
cdr3_aa: CASSLAAGDGYEQYF

clone_size: .
v_call: TRBV5-1
cdr3_aa: CASSPRETGWEEKLFF

clone_size: .
v_call: TRBV11-3
cdr3_aa: CASSLVTGSVQYF

clone_size: once
v_call: TRBV7-3
cdr3_aa: CASSPGLGMQYF

clone_size: .
v_call: TRBV5-1
cdr3_aa: CASSLGSGATMETQYF

clone_size: .
v_call: TRBV6-6
cdr3_aa: CASSPGGNSAYEQYF

clone_size: .
v_call: TRBV5-1
cdr3_aa: CASSLTASGDEQYF

clone_size: .
v_call: TRBV10-3
cdr3_aa: CAISGTFQETQYF